This T cell receptor beta chain stems from a study of cytomegalovirus exposure and HLA in healthy donors. Study findings and constraints: The classifier was said to identify cytomegalovirus status with high specificity and sensitivity.

This PCR relied on a set of 60 Vbeta primers and 13 Jbeta primers. The table came from immunoSEQ multiplex PCR; TCRdb's copy has only in-frame clones and leaves some out. The sample has 50,000 to 65,000 clones; about 65% are singletons. Details on this clone: No antigen is known for it.

The CDR3 is made up of 18 amino acids. Looked up from germline, CDR1 is GTSNPN and CDR2 is SVGIG (reference sequence). The ends lost 3 bases at V and 1 base at J; junction bases unmatched: 15. Sequencing input: PBMCs. The clonotype comes from a man aged 50-59 years in good health and CMV-seropositive. The chain joins TRBV30 to TRBJ2-3, with TRBD2 identical over 8 bases. Written as DNA, the CDR3 is TGTGCCTGGAGGCTCGCTCCTCTCTCGCGGGGGGGCACAGATACGCAGTATTTT. Protein product: CAWRLAPLSRGGTDTQYF.